This T cell receptor (beta chain) was sequenced during a study of blood T cell repertoires in COVID-19. Germline loops: CDR1 GTSNPN, CDR2 SVGIG (reference sequence). Between the trimmed V and J ends, which lost 3 bases and 6 bases, there was a span of 11 bases. The CDR3 length is 12 residues. Per the authors' pipeline: Using reference gene primer amplification, nucleated cell counts were estimated. Repertoires were generated with immunoSEQ multiplex PCR, while TCRdb's copy carries only in-frame clones and drops some. The V and J calls and the clone size are those of that table, but D and trimming were determined from the DNA. The sample lists about 200,000 clones; roughly 80% were seen once.

This receptor was obtained from a man in his sixties with COVID-19, enrolled during active disease. The sequencing sample was made of peripheral blood. This chain uses TRBV30 with TRBJ2-5, with no clear D. The CDR3 loop reads CAWRPQAQTQYF. Written as DNA, the CDR3 is TGTGCCTGGAGGCCTCAGGCGCAGACCCAGTACTTC.